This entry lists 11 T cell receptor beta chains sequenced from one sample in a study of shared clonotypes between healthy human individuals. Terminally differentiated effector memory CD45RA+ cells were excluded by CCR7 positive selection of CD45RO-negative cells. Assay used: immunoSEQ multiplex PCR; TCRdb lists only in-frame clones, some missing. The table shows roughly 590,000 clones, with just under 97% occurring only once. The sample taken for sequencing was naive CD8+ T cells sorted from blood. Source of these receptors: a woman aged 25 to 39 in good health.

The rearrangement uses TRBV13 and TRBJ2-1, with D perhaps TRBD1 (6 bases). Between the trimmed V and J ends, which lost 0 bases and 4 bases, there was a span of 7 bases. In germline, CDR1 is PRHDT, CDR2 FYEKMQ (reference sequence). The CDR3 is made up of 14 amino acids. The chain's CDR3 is CASSLGTGYNEQFF. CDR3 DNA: TGTGCCAGCAGCTTAGGCACAGGGTACAATGAGCAGTTCTTC.

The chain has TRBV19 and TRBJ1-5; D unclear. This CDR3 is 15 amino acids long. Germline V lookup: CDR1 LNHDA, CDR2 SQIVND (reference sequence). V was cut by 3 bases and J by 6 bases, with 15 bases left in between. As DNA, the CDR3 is TGTGCCAGTAGTATTGAGTCGGGGTTAACTCAGCCCCAGCATTTT. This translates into CASSIESGLTQPQHF.

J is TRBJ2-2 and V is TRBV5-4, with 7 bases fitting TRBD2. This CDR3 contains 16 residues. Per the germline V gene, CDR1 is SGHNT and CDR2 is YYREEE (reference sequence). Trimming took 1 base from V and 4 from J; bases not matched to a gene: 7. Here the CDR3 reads CASSLSSGGGTGELFF. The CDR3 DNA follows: TGTGCCAGCAGCTTGTCTAGCGGAGGAGGCACCGGGGAGCTGTTTTTT.

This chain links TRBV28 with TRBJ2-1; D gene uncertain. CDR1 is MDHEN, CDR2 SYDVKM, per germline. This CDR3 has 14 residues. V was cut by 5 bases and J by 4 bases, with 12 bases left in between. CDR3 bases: TGTGCCAGCAGTCCCGACACCCGTTACAATGAGCAGTTCTTC. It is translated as CASSPDTRYNEQFF.

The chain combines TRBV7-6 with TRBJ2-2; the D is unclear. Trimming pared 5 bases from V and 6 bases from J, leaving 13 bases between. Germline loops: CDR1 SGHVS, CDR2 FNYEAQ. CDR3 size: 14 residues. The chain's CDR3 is CASSQRRSPGELFF. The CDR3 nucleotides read TGTGCCAGCAGCCAACGTCGCAGTCCCGGGGAGCTGTTTTTT. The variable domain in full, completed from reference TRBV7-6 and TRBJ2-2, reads GAGVSQSPRYKVTKRGQDVALRCDPISGHVSLYWYRQALGQGPEFLTYFNYEAQQDKSGLPNDRFSAERPEGSISTLTIQRTEQRDSAMYRCASSQRRSPGELFFGEGSRLTVL.

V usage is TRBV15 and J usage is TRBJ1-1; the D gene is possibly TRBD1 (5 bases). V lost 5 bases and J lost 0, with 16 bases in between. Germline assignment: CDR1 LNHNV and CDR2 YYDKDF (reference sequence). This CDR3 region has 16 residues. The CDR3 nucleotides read TGTGCCACCAGCGAAGGGGCGGGACTCCTGAACACTGAAGCTTTCTTT. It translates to CATSEGAGLLNTEAFF. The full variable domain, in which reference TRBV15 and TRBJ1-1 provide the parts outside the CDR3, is DAMVIQNPRYQVTQFGKPVTLSCSQTLNHNVMYWYQQKSSQAPKLLFHYYDKDFNNEADTPDNFQSRRPNTSFCFLDIRSPGLGDTAMYLCATSEGAGLLNTEAFFGQGTRLTVV.

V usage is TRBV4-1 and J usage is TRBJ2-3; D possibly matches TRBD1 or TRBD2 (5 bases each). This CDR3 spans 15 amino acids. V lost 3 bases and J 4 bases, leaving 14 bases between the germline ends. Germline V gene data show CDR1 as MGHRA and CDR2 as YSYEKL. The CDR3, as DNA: TGCGCCAGCAGCCAGCCCCGGGACGGTTCAGATACGCAGTATTTT. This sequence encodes CASSQPRDGSDTQYF.

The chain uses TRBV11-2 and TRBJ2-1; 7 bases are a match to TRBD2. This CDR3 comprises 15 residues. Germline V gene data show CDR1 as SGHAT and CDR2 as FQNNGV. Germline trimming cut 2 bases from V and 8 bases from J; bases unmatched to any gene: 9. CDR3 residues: CASSLLAGVLYEQFF. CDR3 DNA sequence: TGTGCCAGCAGCTTACTTGCGGGAGTTTTATATGAGCAGTTCTTC.

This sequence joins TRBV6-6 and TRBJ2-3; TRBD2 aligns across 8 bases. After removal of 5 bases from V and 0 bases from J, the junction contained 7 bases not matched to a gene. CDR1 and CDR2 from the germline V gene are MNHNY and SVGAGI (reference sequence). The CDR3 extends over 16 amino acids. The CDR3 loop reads CASSTTSGTSTDTQYF. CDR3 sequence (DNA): TGTGCCAGCAGTACAACTAGCGGAACTAGCACAGATACGCAGTATTTT.

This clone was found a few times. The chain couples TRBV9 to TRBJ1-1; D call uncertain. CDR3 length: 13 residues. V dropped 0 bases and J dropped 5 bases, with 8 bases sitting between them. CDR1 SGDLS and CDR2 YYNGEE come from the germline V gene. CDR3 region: CASSVGGMTEAFF. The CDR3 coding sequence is TGTGCCAGCAGCGTAGGGGGTATGACTGAAGCTTTCTTT.

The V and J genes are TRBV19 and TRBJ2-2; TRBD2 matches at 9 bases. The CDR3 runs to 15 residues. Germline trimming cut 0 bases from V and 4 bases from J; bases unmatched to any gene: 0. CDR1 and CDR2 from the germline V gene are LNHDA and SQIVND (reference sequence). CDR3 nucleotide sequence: TGTGCCAGTAGTATAGAACTAGCGGGCACCGGGGAGCTGTTTTTT. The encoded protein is CASSIELAGTGELFF.